This T cell receptor (beta chain) was obtained from a study of cytomegalovirus exposure and HLA in healthy donors. Study-wide results and caveats: Using a false discovery rate of 0.05, a later analysis showed that around 16,000 TCR beta sequences were associated with HLA alleles. The study listed approximately 160 cytomegalovirus-associated TCR beta chains. Reportedly, HLA-A and HLA-B alleles of most subjects were accurately predicted from TCR beta.

PCR amplification relied on 60 Vbeta primers (plus 13 Jbeta primers). Clones were sequenced by immunoSEQ multiplex PCR, and TCRdb holds only the in-frame ones, with some missing. The sample lists 90,000 to 150,000 clones, over 15% occurring once. CDR3 length equals 15 residues. CDR1 is GTSNPN and CDR2 is SVGIG in the germline V gene (reference sequence). This clone was found a few times. Antigen unknown. Compared with germline, one end of the junction differs, possibly owing to a read error. The clonotype was recovered from a woman in her late teens or twenties in good health and CMV-seronegative. The chain recombines TRBV30 with TRBJ2-5, with TRBD2 matching over 8 bases. Specimen: PBMCs. This chain's CDR3 is CAWRNGRARAEAQYF. CDR3 bases: TGTGCCTGGAGAAACGGGAGGGCCCGGGCAGAGGCCCAGTACTTC.